The T cell receptor beta chain under discussion was sequenced for a study of CD8 T cells in Susac syndrome. The controls, all healthy donors, were matched for age and sex. Negative isolation was applied to CD8+ and CD4+ T cells, and FACS enrichment was applied to TEMRA cells. The CDR3 has 14 amino acids. V trimming: 8 bases; J trimming: 5 bases; junction bases outside the gene matches: 11. Germline-derived CDR1 and CDR2 are MNHEY and SVGEGT. The RNA, about 0.45 to 1 ug, was put through reverse transcription using random hexamers. From the immunoSEQ multiplex PCR reads, TCRdb called clonotypes with MiXCR, one entry per CDR3 protein. The sample yields about 27,000 distinct CDR3 sequences, approximately 94% seen once.

V is TRBV6-2 or TRBV6-3 and J is TRBJ1-2; TRBD1 matches at 7 bases. Material: CD8+ T cells from PBMCs. The sequence derives from a human donor in good health. CDR3 amino acids: CASGVRGRGYGYTF. CDR3 bases: TGTGCCAGCGGAGTAAGGGGGCGCGGATATGGCTACACCTTC.